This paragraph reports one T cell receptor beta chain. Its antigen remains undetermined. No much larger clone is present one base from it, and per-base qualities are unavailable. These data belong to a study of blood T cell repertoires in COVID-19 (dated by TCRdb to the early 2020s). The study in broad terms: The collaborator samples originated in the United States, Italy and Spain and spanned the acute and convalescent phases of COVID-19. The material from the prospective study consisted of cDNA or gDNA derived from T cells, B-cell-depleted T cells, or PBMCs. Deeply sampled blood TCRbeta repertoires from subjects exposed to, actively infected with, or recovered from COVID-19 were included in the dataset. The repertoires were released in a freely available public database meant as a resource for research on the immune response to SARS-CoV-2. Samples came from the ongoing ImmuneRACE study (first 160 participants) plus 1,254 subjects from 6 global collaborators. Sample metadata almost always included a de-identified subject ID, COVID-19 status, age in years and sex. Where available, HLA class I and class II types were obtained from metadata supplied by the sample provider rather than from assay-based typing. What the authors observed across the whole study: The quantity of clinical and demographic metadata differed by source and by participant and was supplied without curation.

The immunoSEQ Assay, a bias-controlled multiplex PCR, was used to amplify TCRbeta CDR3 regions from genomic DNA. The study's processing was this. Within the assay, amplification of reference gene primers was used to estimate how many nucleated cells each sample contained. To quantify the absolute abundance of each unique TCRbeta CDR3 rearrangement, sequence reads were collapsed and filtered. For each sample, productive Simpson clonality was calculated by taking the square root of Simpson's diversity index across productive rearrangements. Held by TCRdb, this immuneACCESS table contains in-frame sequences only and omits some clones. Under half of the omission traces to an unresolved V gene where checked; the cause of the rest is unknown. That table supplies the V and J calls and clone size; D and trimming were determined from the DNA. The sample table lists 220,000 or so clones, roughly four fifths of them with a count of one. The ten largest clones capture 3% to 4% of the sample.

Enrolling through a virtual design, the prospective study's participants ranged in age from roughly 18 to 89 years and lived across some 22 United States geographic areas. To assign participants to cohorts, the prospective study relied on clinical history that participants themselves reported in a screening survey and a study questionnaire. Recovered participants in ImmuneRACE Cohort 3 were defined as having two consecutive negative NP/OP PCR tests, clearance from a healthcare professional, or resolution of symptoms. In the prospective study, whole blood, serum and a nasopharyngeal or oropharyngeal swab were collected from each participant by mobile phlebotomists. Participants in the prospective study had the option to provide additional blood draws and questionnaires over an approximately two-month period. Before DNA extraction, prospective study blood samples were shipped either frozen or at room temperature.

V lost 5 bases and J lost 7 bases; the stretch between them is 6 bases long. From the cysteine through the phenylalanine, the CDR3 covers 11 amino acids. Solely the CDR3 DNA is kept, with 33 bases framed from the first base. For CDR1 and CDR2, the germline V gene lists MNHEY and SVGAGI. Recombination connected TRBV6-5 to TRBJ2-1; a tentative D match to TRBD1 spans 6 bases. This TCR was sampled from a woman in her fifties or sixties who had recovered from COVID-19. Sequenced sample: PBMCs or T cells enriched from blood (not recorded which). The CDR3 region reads CASSQGNEQFF. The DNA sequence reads TGTGCCAGCAGTCAGGGGAATGAGCAGTTCTTC.